This TCR beta chain was retrieved from a study of CD8 T cells in Susac syndrome. Random hexamers were used to reverse transcribe an amount of about 0.45 to 1 ug RNA. TCRdb recomputed calls from the immunoSEQ multiplex PCR reads with MiXCR, one row per CDR3 protein. The sample lists about 94,000 distinct CDR3 sequences, 85% to 95% occurring once. The CDR3 is 14 amino acids. Germline CDR1 is MGHRA and CDR2 is YSYEKL. V lost 1 base and J lost 5, with 9 bases in between. Sequences were obtained from CD4+ T cells from PBMCs. This sequence originates from a human donor with Susac syndrome. The chain links TRBV4-1 to TRBJ2-1; D gene unclear. Written as DNA, the CDR3 is TGCGCCAGCAGCCAAGGGCCTACCAACAATGAGCAGTTCTTC. This codes for CASSQGPTNNEQFF.